What follows is one T cell receptor beta chain and its context. Its target is unknown. This sample was taken from a study of T cell responses to AZD1222 COVID-19 vaccine. Study-level points and caveats: Along spike, vaccine-associated CD4 TCRs were found throughout, with dominance at 160-218 and 743-854. The reported proportion of spike-specific TCRs targeting unmutated variant regions was nearly half. Sampling that yielded the repertoires occurred only after the peak T cell response. At baseline, seropositivity was found in only a handful of AZD1222 recipients.

Assay: immunoSEQ multiplex PCR; the TCRdb copy retains only in-frame clones and omits some. The sample contains about 160,000 clones, less than 95% of which appear only once. The germline V gene encodes CDR1 LNHNV and CDR2 YYDKDF (reference sequence). Germline trimming cut 5 bases from V and 10 bases from J; bases unmatched to any gene: 20. The CDR3 sequence is 17 residues long. The V gene is TRBV15, the J gene TRBJ1-1, with TRBD1 identical over 9 bases. Sample: peripheral blood, taken on day 0 of AZD1222 vaccination. This receptor was obtained from an adult in good health. Here the CDR3 reads CATSGGLMGQGTIGAFF. CDR3 coding DNA: TGTGCCACCAGCGGAGGTTTGATGGGACAGGGAACTATAGGAGCTTTCTTT.